This T cell receptor (beta chain) originates from a study of blood T cell repertoires in COVID-19. CDR3 length: 16 amino acids. V was trimmed by 0 bases and J by 5 bases, leaving 15 bases between them. Germline CDR1 is SGHRS and CDR2 is YFSETQ. Repertoires were generated with immunoSEQ multiplex PCR, while TCRdb's copy carries only in-frame clones and drops some. The repertoire holds 250,000 to 350,000 clones, with around 90% as singletons. Participant reports of clinical history set cohort assignment. Sequencing used PBMCs or T cells enriched from blood (not recorded which). This receptor was taken from a man aged 55 to 70 who had recovered from COVID-19. The rearrangement links TRBV5-1 to TRBJ2-1, with D maybe TRBD1 (6 bases). The CDR3 loop is CASSLAGVRGNNEQFF. CDR3 nucleotide sequence: TGCGCCAGCAGCTTGGCGGGTGTCAGGGGTAACAATGAGCAGTTCTTC.